What follows are 32 T cell receptor beta chains derived from one specimen sequenced in a study of CD8 T cells in ankylosing spondylitis. TCRdb fed the 5' RACE reads into MiXCR, producing one record per CDR3 protein. This table holds over 450,000 distinct CDR3 sequences, 9.5% to 15% found once. No antigens are known for them. Broader study findings: One TCR beta motif, made up of seven to nine highly homologous variants, appeared characteristic of ankylosing spondylitis blood.

What was sequenced was blood, either unsorted or a sorted T cell fraction (not recorded which). The receptors shown here come from a male donor with ankylosing spondylitis.

This clonotype was seen more than once but under ten times. The chain links TRBV4-1 to TRBJ2-5; no definite D call. CDR1 MGHRA and CDR2 YSYEKL come from the germline V gene. This CDR3 region has 15 residues. V lost 4 bases and J 2 bases, leaving 14 bases between the germline ends. The CDR3 is CASSRTGQLQETQYF. CDR3 DNA sequence: TGCGCCAGCAGCCGGACGGGCCAACTTCAAGAGACCCAGTACTTC.

The chain employs TRBV6-6 and TRBJ2-7, with D perhaps TRBD1 (6 bases). Trimming stripped 0 bases from V and 6 bases from J, with 9 bases between. This CDR3 is 13 amino acids long. The V gene's germline CDR1 is MNHNY and CDR2 SVGAGI (reference sequence). CDR3 amino acids: CASSYSPGAEQYV. DNA for the CDR3: TGTGCCAGCAGTTACTCGCCAGGGGCCGAGCAGTACGTC.

Only a few counts were recorded for this clonotype. The J gene is TRBJ1-4, the V gene TRBV29-1; the match to TRBD1 covers 9 bases. Trimming removed 6 bases from V and 13 bases from J; junction bases left unmatched: 6. The CDR3 is 11 amino acids. Germline-derived CDR1 and CDR2 are SQVTM and ANQGSEA. This CDR3 is CSVGDRARLFF. CDR3 coding DNA: TGCAGCGTGGGGGACAGGGCCCGACTGTTTTTT. Together with reference TRBV29-1 and TRBJ1-4, the CDR3 gives the full variable domain: SAVISQKPSRDICQRGTSLTIQCQVDSQVTMMFWYRQQPGQSLTLIATANQGSEATYESGFVIDKFPISRPNLTFSTLTVSNMSPEDSSIYLCSVGDRARLFFGSGTQLSVL.

The chain couples TRBV12-3 or TRBV12-4 to TRBJ2-2; TRBD2 might be the D (7 bases). The CDR3 contains 18 residues. Trimming stripped 3 bases from V and 7 bases from J, with 24 bases between. The CDR3 region is CASSFAGTIRLGGGELFF. The CDR3 DNA sequence: TGTGCCAGCAGTTTCGCCGGGACTATTAGATTAGGGGGCGGGGAGCTGTTTTTT.

This clonotype came up a few times. The chain joins TRBV24-1 to TRBJ1-6; TRBD1 matches 11 bases. The germline CDR1 and CDR2 sequences are KGHDR and SFDVKD. With 6 bases clipped from V and 9 bases from J, the junction kept 3 bases outside the gene matches. The CDR3 has 14 residues. The CDR3 here is CATSSGTGGSPLHF. The CDR3 nucleotides read TGTGCCACCAGTTCCGGGACAGGGGGTTCACCCCTCCACTTT.

The chain is built from TRBV5-1 and TRBJ2-2; 9 bases fit TRBD2. The CDR3 is 17 residues long. Germline V gene lookup returns CDR1 SGHRS and CDR2 YFSETQ. Trimming removed 4 bases from V and 5 bases from J; junction bases left unmatched: 12. The CDR3 sequence is CASSLSPLAGRTGELFF. DNA for the CDR3: TGCGCCAGCAGCCTCTCCCCCCTAGCGGGAAGGACCGGGGAGCTGTTTTTT.

DNA of the CDR3: TGTGCCAGCAGCTTAGAGCAGAGGGGCTACACCTTC. This gives the protein CASSLEQRGYTF. V is TRBV7-9 and J is TRBJ1-2; D not certain. CDR3 length equals 12 residues. The germline gives CDR1 SEHNR, CDR2 FQNEAQ (reference sequence). V was trimmed by 1 base and J by 8 bases, leaving 8 bases between them.

This rearrangement joins TRBV30 to TRBJ2-7; perhaps TRBD2 as D (6 bases). The CDR3 covers 12 residues. Trimming took off 6 bases at V and 3 bases at J, with 12 bases between the two ends. Germline V CDR1 and CDR2: GTSNPN, SVGIG (reference sequence). The CDR3 region has the DNA TGTGCCTGCCGGGGGAGTTACTACGAGCAGTACTTC. Translated, it gives CACRGSYYEQYF.

This clonotype was detected only a few times. The chain carries TRBV24-1 and TRBJ2-1, with D unclear. This CDR3 spans 13 amino acids. Trimming took off 5 bases at V and 4 bases at J, with 8 bases between the two ends. Germline CDR1 reads KGHDR; CDR2 reads SFDVKD. CDR3 amino acids: CATSGRRYNEQFF. The CDR3, as DNA: TGTGCCACCAGTGGCAGGCGTTACAATGAGCAGTTCTTC.

This clonotype has ten or more counts. This chain connects TRBV10-3 to TRBJ2-7; 9 bases are shared with TRBD1. Germline CDR1 reads ENHRY; CDR2 reads SYGVKD. After removal of 7 bases from V and 1 base from J, the junction contained 5 bases not matched to a gene. The CDR3 is 14 residues long. The CDR3 sequence: CAINPGQGSYEQYF. CDR3 nucleotide sequence: TGTGCCATCAACCCGGGACAGGGTTCCTACGAGCAGTACTTC.

This clonotype was seen many times. This chain uses TRBV12-3 or TRBV12-4 with TRBJ1-2; weak D call: TRBD1 (6 bases). With 3 bases removed from V and 8 bases from J, the gap between germline ends came to 19 bases. The CDR3 sequence is 15 residues long. The CDR3 is CASSFAGLAGEGYTF. Written as DNA, the CDR3 is TGTGCCAGCAGTTTTGCGGGCTTGGCAGGGGAAGGCTACACCTTC.

This clonotype was picked up a small number of times. This sequence joins TRBV12-3 or TRBV12-4 and TRBJ1-5; maybe TRBD1 (6 bases). Trimming left V 6 bases short and J 3 bases short, with 15 bases between. The length of the CDR3 is 15 residues. CDR3 amino acids: CASRLGGGDNQPQHF. As DNA, the CDR3 is TGTGCCAGCAGGTTGGGTGGGGGCGACAATCAGCCCCAGCATTTT.

This clonotype was counted a few times. The chain couples TRBV6-1 to TRBJ1-6, with TRBD1 matching over 9 bases. Germline V gene data show CDR1 as MNHNS and CDR2 as SASEGT. Germline trimming cut 8 bases from V and 9 bases from J; bases unmatched to any gene: 11. The CDR3 has 15 amino acids. CDR3: CASAEPGQGFSPLHF. The CDR3 coding sequence is TGTGCCAGCGCGGAACCGGGACAGGGTTTTTCACCCCTCCACTTT.

This clonotype was counted a few times. The chain recombines TRBV12-5 with TRBJ2-7; D is unresolved. Germline V gene sequence: CDR1 LGHNT, CDR2 FRNRAP. Trimming took off 6 bases at V and 6 bases at J, with 9 bases between the two ends. The CDR3 is 11 amino acids. CDR3 nucleotides: TGTGCTAGTGGGAAGGGAACCGAGCAGTACGTC. Residues: CASGKGTEQYV.

This clonotype occurred a few times. The chain combines TRBV11-1 with TRBJ1-4, with a tentative D call TRBD1 (6 bases). V lost 1 base, J lost 3 bases, and 18 bases lay in between. The CDR3 spans 18 residues. The V gene's germline CDR1 is SGHAT and CDR2 FQDESV (reference sequence). CDR3 in DNA: TGTGCCAGCAGCTTAGAGGGCGGGGGCCTTGCGGCTAATGAAAAACTGTTTTTT. Amino acids: CASSLEGGGLAANEKLFF.

The chain links TRBV4-1 to TRBJ2-1; 13 nucleotides align to TRBD2. Germline values: CDR1 MGHRA, CDR2 YSYEKL. This CDR3 contains 17 residues. V lost 2 bases, J lost 8 bases, and 9 bases stayed unmatched. In DNA, the CDR3 is TGCGCCAGCAGCCAACCTCCTGGACTAGCGGGAGAGGATGAGCAGTTCTTC. This sequence encodes CASSQPPGLAGEDEQFF.

This clonotype was detected only a few times. The rearrangement links TRBV10-3 to TRBJ1-3; 7 bases are shared with TRBD1. Germline V gene sequence: CDR1 ENHRY, CDR2 SYGVKD. The CDR3 is made up of 16 amino acids. V shed 7 bases and J 0 bases; nucleotides not matched to a gene: 9. CDR3 loop: CAIISDRPDSGNTIYF. The CDR3 DNA reads as TGTGCCATCATATCGGACAGGCCAGACTCTGGAAACACCATATATTTT.

The rearrangement uses TRBV12-3 or TRBV12-4 and TRBJ2-5, with D perhaps matching TRBD1 (5 bases). The CDR3 contains 14 residues. V shed 8 bases and J shed 4 bases, with 17 bases lying between them. CDR3 sequence reads: CASGPLGASETQYF. The CDR3 nucleotides are TGTGCCAGCGGCCCGCTTGGGGCCTCAGAGACCCAGTACTTC.

This clonotype was observed a handful of times. The J gene is TRBJ2-1, the V gene TRBV29-1; 9 nucleotides line up with TRBD2. The CDR3 has 15 amino acids. Trimming at V came to 0 bases and at J to 8 bases, leaving 8 bases not matched to a gene. Germline CDR1 and CDR2: SQVTM and ANQGSEA. CDR3 sequence (DNA): TGCAGCGTTGAAGATCCCGCGGGAGGGCCCTATGAGCAGTTCTTC. This sequence encodes CSVEDPAGGPYEQFF.

The table lists this clonotype with a few counts. This CDR3 is CAWSVKETQYF. The CDR3 DNA follows: TGTGCCTGGAGTGTTAAAGAGACCCAGTACTTC. The gene calls are TRBV30 and TRBJ2-5; D remains ambiguous. CDR3 size: 11 residues. CDR1 is GTSNPN, CDR2 SVGIG, per germline (reference sequence). The V gene lost 0 bases and the J gene lost 3 bases, with 2 bases spanning the gap.

This clonotype has just a few counts. The junction departs from the called germline gene at one end, perhaps through a read error. V and J are TRBV12-3 or TRBV12-4 and TRBJ2-4; 10 bases map to TRBD2. The CDR3 has 14 amino acids. The CDR3 is CASNVAGGQNLQYF. DNA for the CDR3: TGTGCCAGCAATGTAGCGGGAGGACAAAACCTTCAGTACTTC.

This clonotype was counted between two and nine times. The V gene is TRBV29-1, the J gene TRBJ2-7; 12 positions agree with TRBD2. Germline lookup yields CDR1 SQVTM and CDR2 ANQGSEA. The CDR3 extends over 14 amino acids. The J segment lost 2 bases and the V segment lost 6 bases, leaving 5 bases of the junction unmatched. Here the CDR3 DNA reads TGCAGCGTCGTACTAGCGGGAGGTACCTACGAGCAGTACTTC. It is translated as CSVVLAGGTYEQYF.

This chain joins TRBV29-1 and TRBJ2-2, with 7 bases lining up with TRBD2. The CDR3 is made up of 15 amino acids. Germline CDR1 is SQVTM and CDR2 is ANQGSEA. Trimming took 0 bases from V and 0 from J; bases not matched to a gene: 1. For the CDR3, the DNA is TGCAGCGTTGAAGAGGGGGGGACGAACACCGGGGAGCTGTTTTTT. Protein product: CSVEEGGTNTGELFF.

The sample holds a few counts of this clonotype. V and J are TRBV9 and TRBJ1-1; the match to TRBD1 covers 7 bases. The CDR3 sequence is 15 residues long. V was clipped by 4 bases and J by 2 bases; unmatched bases: 8. Germline CDR1 is SGDLS and CDR2 is YYNGEE. CDR3 in amino acids: CASSHGGTANTEAFF. The CDR3, as DNA: TGTGCCAGCAGCCATGGTGGGACAGCTAACACTGAAGCTTTCTTT.

At least ten counts were recorded for this clonotype. The chain recombines TRBV7-8 with TRBJ1-1; 8 bases line up with TRBD1. This CDR3 contains 15 residues. Germline trimming cut 6 bases from V and 1 base from J; bases unmatched to any gene: 7. Germline lookup yields CDR1 SGHVS and CDR2 FQNEAQ. This chain's CDR3 is CASRPHDRGNTEAFF. In DNA, the CDR3 is TGTGCCAGCAGACCACACGACAGGGGGAACACTGAAGCTTTCTTT.

This clonotype was recorded a few times. The chain links TRBV21-1 to TRBJ2-7; TRBD1, the table's D call, was not compared with the DNA. TRBV21-1 is a pseudogene segment. This CDR3 has 15 residues. CDR3 amino acids: CASSKEVGEAYEQYF. The DNA for the CDR3 is TGTGCCAGCAGCAAAGAGGTGGGAGAGGCCTACGAGCAGTACTTC.

The chain employs TRBV11-2 and TRBJ1-1, with no clear D. Trimming pared 0 bases from V and 10 bases from J, leaving 12 bases between. The CDR3 sequence is 13 residues long. Germline CDR1 SGHAT, CDR2 FQNNGV. Here the CDR3 reads CASSLDPQTGAFF. The CDR3 DNA follows: TGTGCCAGCAGCTTAGATCCCCAGACCGGAGCTTTCTTT. Full variable domain (missing parts from reference TRBV11-2 and TRBJ1-1): EAGVAQSPRYKIIEKRQSVAFWCNPISGHATLYWYQQILGQGPKLLIQFQNNGVVDDSQLPKDRFSAERLKGVDSTLKIQPAKLEDSAVYLCASSLDPQTGAFFGQGTRLTVV.

The CDR3 is CASSYRAPNTGELFF. The CDR3 region has the DNA TGCGCCAGCAGCTACCGGGCCCCGAACACCGGGGAGCTGTTTTTT. V is TRBV4-1 and J is TRBJ2-2; D gene uncertain. CDR3 length: 15 residues. V was cut by 5 bases and J by 0 bases, with 10 bases left in between. The germline V gene has CDR1 MGHRA and CDR2 YSYEKL.

The chain joins TRBV24-1 to TRBJ2-1; TRBD1 matches 12 bases. Germline V lookup: CDR1 KGHDR, CDR2 SFDVKD. With V trimmed by 1 base and J by 8 bases, 5 bases remained unmatched. The CDR3 loop spans 16 amino acids. The CDR3 region is CATSDFGTGGLYEQFF. The CDR3 DNA is TGTGCCACCAGTGATTTCGGGACAGGGGGCCTCTATGAGCAGTTCTTC.

The chain recombines TRBV3-1 with TRBJ2-7; unclear D gene. CDR1 is LGHDT and CDR2 is YNNKEL in the germline V gene (reference sequence). Trimming stripped 6 bases from V and 6 bases from J, with 9 bases between. The CDR3 loop spans 11 amino acids. The CDR3 protein is CASSSPTEQYF. The CDR3 coding sequence is TGTGCCAGCAGTTCACCGACCGAGCAGTACTTC.

V is TRBV20-1 and J is TRBJ2-1; D is possibly TRBD2 (6 bases). Germline CDR1 DFQATT, CDR2 SNEGSKA (reference sequence). The CDR3 is 13 amino acids. CDR3 coding DNA: TGCAATCCCCTTCGGGAGTTCTACAATGAGCAGTTCTTC. This encodes CNPLREFYNEQFF.

This clonotype was observed at least ten times. The rearrangement links TRBV5-1 to TRBJ2-5, with D possibly matching TRBD2 (6 bases). The V gene lost 3 bases and the J gene lost 2 bases, with 11 bases spanning the gap. The CDR3 contains 14 residues. Germline lookup yields CDR1 SGHRS and CDR2 YFSETQ. The CDR3 here is CASSSGDLQETQYF. CDR3 sequence (DNA): TGCGCCAGCAGCTCGGGGGATTTGCAAGAGACCCAGTACTTC.